The 3 T cell receptor beta chains below come from one sample, sequenced in a study of shared clonotypes between healthy human individuals. Profiled with immunoSEQ multiplex PCR; TCRdb holds only in-frame clones, not every one. The sample has over 1.4 million clones; approximately 97% are singletons. Sequenced input: naive CD4+ T cells sorted from blood. As for subset: CD45RA+ positively selected. These receptors were taken from a man between 25 and 39 years old in good health.

V is TRBV30 and J is TRBJ2-1; D not resolved. Per germline, CDR1 GTSNPN and CDR2 SVGIG (reference sequence). CDR3 size: 14 residues. Trimming cost V 2 bases and J 4 bases, with 12 bases left between them. In DNA form, the CDR3 reads TGTGCCTGGAGTAAGGGCCGGGTATACAATGAGCAGTTCTTC. It encodes CAWSKGRVYNEQFF.

The chain is built from TRBV5-1 and TRBJ2-5; D is unclear. The CDR3 loop spans 14 amino acids. Germline V gene lookup returns CDR1 SGHRS and CDR2 YFSETQ. V was cut by 7 bases and J by 5 bases, with 18 bases left in between. CDR3: CASETTGSSETQYF. In DNA, the CDR3 is TGCGCCAGCGAGACGACTGGCTCGTCGGAGACCCAGTACTTC.

This chain links TRBV15 with TRBJ1-5; 7 bases match TRBD1. The CDR3 contains 16 residues. Germline CDR1 and CDR2: LNHNV and YYDKDF (reference sequence). Trimming cost V 9 bases and J 5 bases; bases outside gene matches: 16. The CDR3 protein is CATRGGGAGDYQPQHF. As DNA, the CDR3 is TGTGCCACAAGGGGAGGGGGCGCCGGGGACTATCAGCCCCAGCATTTT.